The 22 T cell receptor beta chains below come from one sample, sequenced in a study of T cells expressing NK-cell markers. Using the 5' RACE reads, TCRdb records one entry per CDR3 protein without DNA. The repertoire shows about 150,000 distinct CDR3 sequences; the top ten hold 10% to 15%. Input material: blood T cells: a sorted CD56 or NKG2C T cell subset, CD4+ or CD8+ T cells, or bulk PBMC T cells (not recorded which). These receptors were collected from a man aged 18 to 30 in good health.

V gene TRBV3-1 combines with J gene TRBJ2-7. Germline CDR1 LGHDT, CDR2 YNNKEL (reference sequence). The CDR3 runs to 12 residues. This chain's CDR3 is CASSQGSKEQYF.

This chain connects TRBV24-1 to TRBJ2-3; TCRdb names TRBD2, which stays unverified in the absence of DNA. Germline V lookup: CDR1 KGHDR, CDR2 SFDVKD. The CDR3 length is 16 residues. This CDR3 reads CATSEGRGGATDTQYF.

This chain uses TRBV24-1 with TRBJ1-1. This CDR3 contains 13 residues. The V gene's germline CDR1 is KGHDR and CDR2 SFDVKD. CDR3 protein: CATTLFMNTEAFF.

The CDR3 loop reads CAISESTYTGELFF. This chain connects TRBV10-3 to TRBJ2-2. The CDR3 consists of 14 residues. CDR1 and CDR2 (germline): ENHRY, SYGVKD.

The chain is built from TRBV4-2 and TRBJ2-1; TCRdb names TRBD1, which stays unverified in the absence of DNA. This CDR3 region has 19 residues. The germline CDR1 and CDR2 sequences are LGHNA and YNFKEQ. The CDR3 here is CASSPQSEGVLSPYNEQFF.

The genes are TRBV9 and TRBJ2-1; lacking DNA, the TRBD2 call made by TCRdb goes unchecked. The germline gives CDR1 SGDLS, CDR2 YYNGEE. This CDR3 contains 15 residues. The chain's CDR3 is CASSAGTSGFGEQFF.

CDR3 region: CSASSRVADYGYTF. The J gene is TRBJ1-2, the V gene TRBV29-1; TCRdb picks TRBD1, but there is no DNA to check that call. There are 14 residues in the CDR3. Looked up from germline, CDR1 is SQVTM and CDR2 is ANQGSEA.

The V call is TRBV19, the J call TRBJ2-3; TCRdb reports TRBD1, a call that lacks DNA to check it against. Germline CDR1 LNHDA, CDR2 SQIVND (reference sequence). The CDR3 is 13 amino acids. This CDR3 reads CASSMRTGDTQYF. The variable domain in full, completed from reference TRBV19 and TRBJ2-3, reads DGGITQSPKYLFRKEGQNVTLSCEQNLNHDAMYWYRQDPGQGLRLIYYSQIVNDFQKGDIAEGYSVSREKKESFPLTVTSAQKNPTAFYLCASSMRTGDTQYFGPGTRLTVL.

The rearrangement uses TRBV25-1 and TRBJ2-7; the D gene TCRdb calls, TRBD1, cannot be checked with no DNA. The CDR3 covers 14 residues. Per the germline V gene, CDR1 is MGHDK and CDR2 is SYGVNS. Here the CDR3 reads CATREGQGHNEQYF.

The chain is built from TRBV29-1 and TRBJ1-2. CDR3 length equals 15 residues. Germline lookup yields CDR1 SQVTM and CDR2 ANQGSEA. The CDR3 region is CSVEELGQRSMGYTF.

V gene TRBV12-3 or TRBV12-4 combines with J gene TRBJ2-1; TCRdb reports TRBD2, a call that lacks DNA to check it against. The CDR3 covers 17 residues. CDR3 amino acids: CASINFTGTLDYNEQFF.

The chain recombines TRBV5-4 with TRBJ2-3. This CDR3 contains 13 residues. From germline, CDR1 is SGHNT and CDR2 YYREEE (reference sequence). The CDR3: CASREITADTQYF.

The chain combines TRBV12-3 or TRBV12-4 with TRBJ2-2; there is no DNA to check the TCRdb D call of TRBD1. This CDR3 is built from 19 residues. CDR3: CASTFPQTASYEDTGELFF.

This rearrangement joins TRBV4-1 to TRBJ1-1; the TRBD1 assignment by TCRdb is unverifiable without DNA. Germline V lookup: CDR1 MGHRA, CDR2 YSYEKL. CDR3 size: 15 residues. The CDR3 spells CASSQYVGENTEAFF.

This rearrangement joins TRBV30 to TRBJ2-5; as DNA is missing, the TRBD1 call by TCRdb cannot be tested. The CDR3 contains 12 residues. The V gene's germline CDR1 is GTSNPN and CDR2 SVGIG (reference sequence). This chain's CDR3 is CAGRQEQETQYF.

The chain carries TRBV4-3 and TRBJ2-1. The CDR3 length is 13 residues. Germline CDR1 reads LGHNA; CDR2 reads YSLEER. The CDR3: CASSQDLVNEQFF.

The J gene is TRBJ2-3, the V gene TRBV7-9; TCRdb's assignment of TRBD1 cannot be checked, as there is no DNA. The CDR3 has 14 residues. Germline V gene data show CDR1 as SEHNR and CDR2 as FQNEAQ (reference sequence). This CDR3 reads CASSLPGSTDTQYF.

The V call is TRBV14, the J call TRBJ1-3; TCRdb selects TRBD1, and the lack of DNA leaves this call unchecked. The CDR3 is 15 residues long. Germline V lookup: CDR1 SGHDN, CDR2 FVKESK. The CDR3 region is CARSPRTVNGNTIYF.

The V and J genes are TRBV9 and TRBJ2-7; TCRdb returns TRBD1, unconfirmable since there is no DNA. Germline V lookup: CDR1 SGDLS, CDR2 YYNGEE. The CDR3 has 15 amino acids. CDR3 sequence reads: CASSNRQGSSYEQYF.

V is TRBV24-1 and J is TRBJ2-1; with no DNA, the TCRdb D assignment of TRBD1 cannot be verified. From germline, CDR1 is KGHDR and CDR2 SFDVKD. This CDR3 is 15 amino acids long. The CDR3 protein is CATSAFGTGANEQFF.

The chain recombines TRBV20-1 with TRBJ2-1; the TCRdb call, TRBD2, lacks DNA for checking. The germline CDR1 and CDR2 sequences are DFQATT and SNEGSKA (reference sequence). The CDR3 totals 13 residues. This chain's CDR3 is CSPRVAGANEQFF.

V usage is TRBV20-1 and J usage is TRBJ2-5. The CDR3 length is 14 residues. Germline-derived CDR1 and CDR2 are DFQATT and SNEGSKA (reference sequence). The CDR3 here is CSARDLRDQETQYF.